This note documents a single T cell receptor beta chain sequence. Germline lookup yields CDR1 GTSNPN and CDR2 SVGIG (reference sequence). V lost 0 bases to trimming and J lost 7 bases, with 10 bases between them. This CDR3 has 12 amino acids. It was treatment-naive patients with stable or active relapsing-remitting disease who made up the multiple sclerosis controls. The record originates from a study of CD8 T cells in Susac syndrome. Reverse transcription of 0.5 to 1 ug RNA was carried out with random hexamers. One entry per CDR3 protein, called by TCRdb with MiXCR from the immunoSEQ multiplex PCR reads. The table includes some 400,000 distinct CDR3 sequences, more than 80% detected once.

Sequencing input: CD8+ T cells from PBMCs. The sequence came from a human donor with multiple sclerosis. The gene calls are TRBV30 and TRBJ2-7; D call uncertain. CDR3 sequence: CAWSVTLGEQYF. The DNA for the CDR3 is TGTGCCTGGAGTGTTACGTTGGGGGAGCAGTACTTC.